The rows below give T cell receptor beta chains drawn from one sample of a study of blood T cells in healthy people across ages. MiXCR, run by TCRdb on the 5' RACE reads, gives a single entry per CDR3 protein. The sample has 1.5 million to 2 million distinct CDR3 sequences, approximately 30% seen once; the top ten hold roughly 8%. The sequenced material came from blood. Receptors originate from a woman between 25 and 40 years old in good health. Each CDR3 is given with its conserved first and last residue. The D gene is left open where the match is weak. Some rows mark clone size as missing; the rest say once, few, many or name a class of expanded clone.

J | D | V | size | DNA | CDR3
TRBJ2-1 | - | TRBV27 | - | TGTGCCAGCCCCCAGCGCGGGGACTACAATGAGCAGTTCTTC | CASPQRGDYNEQFF
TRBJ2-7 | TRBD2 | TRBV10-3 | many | TGTGCCACCAACCCCATGACTAGCGGGTACGAGCAGTACTTC | CATNPMTSGYEQYF
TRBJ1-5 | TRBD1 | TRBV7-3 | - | TGTGCCAGCAGCGACGGACAGGCCGCGTATAGCAATCAGCCCCAGCATTTT | CASSDGQAAYSNQPQHF
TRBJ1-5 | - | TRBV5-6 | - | TGTGCCAGCAGCCTGTTTACGACTGTAAGCAATCAGCCCCAGCATTTT | CASSLFTTVSNQPQHF
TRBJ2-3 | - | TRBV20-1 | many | TGCAGTGCTAGAGGACTGGACCTTGGTACGCAGTATTTT | CSARGLDLGTQYF
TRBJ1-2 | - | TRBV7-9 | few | TGTGCCAGCAGCTTCGGCCAGGTCTCTGGCTACACCTTC | CASSFGQVSGYTF
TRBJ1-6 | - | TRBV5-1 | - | TGCGCCAGCAGCCCGCGGATTGGGGGAGATTCACCCCTCCACTTT | CASSPRIGGDSPLHF
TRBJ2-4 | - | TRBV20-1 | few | TGCAGTGCTAGCGACGGTGTCTTGCGCGGGTCTCAAAACATTCAGTACTTC | CSASDGVLRGSQNIQYF
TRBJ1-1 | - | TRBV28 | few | TGTGCCAGCAGTCCCCGCAGGGGAGGGCAGCACACTGAAGCTTTCTTT | CASSPRRGGQHTEAFF
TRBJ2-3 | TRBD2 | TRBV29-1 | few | TGCGCCCTTCGGAGCGGGAGCCCGAAGACTACGCAGTATTTT | CALRSGSPKTTQYF
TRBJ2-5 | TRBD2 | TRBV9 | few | TGTGCCGGCAGCGTATTGTCGGGGGGGCCAGAGGAGACCCAGTACTTC | CAGSVLSGGPEETQYF
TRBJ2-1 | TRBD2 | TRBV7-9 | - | TGTGCCAGCAGCTTCACTAGCGGAGCCCGGTACAATGAGCAGTTCTTC | CASSFTSGARYNEQFF
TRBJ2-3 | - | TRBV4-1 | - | TGCGCCAGCACCCCAGTTGGGGGGTCTAGCACAGATACGCAGTATTTT | CASTPVGGSSTDTQYF
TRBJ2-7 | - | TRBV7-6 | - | TGTGCCAGCAGCTTAGGTCCCGAGTACGAGCAGTACTTC | CASSLGPEYEQYF